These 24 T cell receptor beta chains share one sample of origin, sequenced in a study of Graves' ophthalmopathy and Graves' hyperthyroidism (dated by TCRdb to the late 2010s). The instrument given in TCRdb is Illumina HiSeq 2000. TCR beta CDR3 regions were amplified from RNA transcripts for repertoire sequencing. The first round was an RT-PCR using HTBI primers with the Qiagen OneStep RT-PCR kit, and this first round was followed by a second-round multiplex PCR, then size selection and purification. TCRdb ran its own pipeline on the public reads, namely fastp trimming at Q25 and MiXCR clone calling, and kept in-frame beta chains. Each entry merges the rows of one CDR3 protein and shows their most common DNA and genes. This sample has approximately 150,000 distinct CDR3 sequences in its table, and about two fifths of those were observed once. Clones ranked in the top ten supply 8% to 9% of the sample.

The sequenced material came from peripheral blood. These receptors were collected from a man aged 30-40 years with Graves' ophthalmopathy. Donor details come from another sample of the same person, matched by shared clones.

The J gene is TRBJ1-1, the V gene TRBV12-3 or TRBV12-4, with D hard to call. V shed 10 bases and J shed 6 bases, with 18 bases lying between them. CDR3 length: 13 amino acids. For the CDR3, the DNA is TGTGCCACCAGAGGACGGGAGGGTTCTGAAGCTTTCTTT. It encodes CATRGREGSEAFF.

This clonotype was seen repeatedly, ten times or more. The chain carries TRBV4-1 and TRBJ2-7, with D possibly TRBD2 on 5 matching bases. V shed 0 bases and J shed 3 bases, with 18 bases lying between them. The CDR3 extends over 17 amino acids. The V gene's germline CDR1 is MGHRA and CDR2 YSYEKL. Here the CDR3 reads CASSQELAPSLLYEQYF. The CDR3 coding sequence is TGCGCCAGCAGCCAAGAGCTAGCACCGTCCCTCCTCTACGAGCAGTACTTC.

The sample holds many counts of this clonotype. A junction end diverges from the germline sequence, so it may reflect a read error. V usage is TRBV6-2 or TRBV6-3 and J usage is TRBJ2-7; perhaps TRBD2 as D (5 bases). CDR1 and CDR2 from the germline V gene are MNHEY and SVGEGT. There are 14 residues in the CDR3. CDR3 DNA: TGTGCCAGCGGTTACCGAGGGAGAGGCGGGGAGCAGTACTTC. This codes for CASGYRGRGGEQYF.

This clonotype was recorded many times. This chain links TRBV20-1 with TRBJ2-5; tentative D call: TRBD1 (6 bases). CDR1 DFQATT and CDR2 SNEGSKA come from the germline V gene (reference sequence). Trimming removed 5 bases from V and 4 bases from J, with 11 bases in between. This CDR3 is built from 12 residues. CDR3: CSADTGIETQYF. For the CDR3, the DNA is TGCAGTGCTGACACAGGGATAGAGACCCAGTACTTC.

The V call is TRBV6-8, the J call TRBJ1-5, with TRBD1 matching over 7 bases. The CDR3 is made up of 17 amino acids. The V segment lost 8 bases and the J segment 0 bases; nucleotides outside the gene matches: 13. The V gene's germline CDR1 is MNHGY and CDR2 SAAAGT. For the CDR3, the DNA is TGTGCCAGCGTACCCCGGCGGGACAGCCGTAGCAATCAGCCCCAGCATTTT. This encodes CASVPRRDSRSNQPQHF.

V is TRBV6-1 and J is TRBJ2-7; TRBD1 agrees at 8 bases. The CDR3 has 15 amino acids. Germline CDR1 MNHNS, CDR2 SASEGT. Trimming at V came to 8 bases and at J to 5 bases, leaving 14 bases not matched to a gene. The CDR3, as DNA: TGTGCCAGCCGAGAGGTACGGACAGGGCGCCACGAGCAGTACTTC. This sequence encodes CASREVRTGRHEQYF.

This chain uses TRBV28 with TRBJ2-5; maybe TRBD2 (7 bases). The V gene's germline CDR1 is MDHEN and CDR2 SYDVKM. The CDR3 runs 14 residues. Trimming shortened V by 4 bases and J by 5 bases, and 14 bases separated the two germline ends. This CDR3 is CASSSPGGRETQYF. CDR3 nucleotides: TGTGCCAGCAGTTCTCCGGGGGGCCGGGAGACCCAGTACTTC.

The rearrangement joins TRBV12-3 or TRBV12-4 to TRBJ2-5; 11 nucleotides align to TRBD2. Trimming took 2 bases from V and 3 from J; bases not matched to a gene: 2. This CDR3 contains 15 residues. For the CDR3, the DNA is TGTGCCAGCAGTTTAAGGGGACTAGCGGAAGAGACCCAGTACTTC. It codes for CASSLRGLAEETQYF.

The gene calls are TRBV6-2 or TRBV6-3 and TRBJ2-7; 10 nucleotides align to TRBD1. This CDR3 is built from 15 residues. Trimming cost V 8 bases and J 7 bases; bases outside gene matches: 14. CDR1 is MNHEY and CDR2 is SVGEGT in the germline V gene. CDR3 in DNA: TGTGCCAGCGTATCCCCCGGGACAGGGGCTCGGGAGCAGTACTTC. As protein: CASVSPGTGAREQYF.

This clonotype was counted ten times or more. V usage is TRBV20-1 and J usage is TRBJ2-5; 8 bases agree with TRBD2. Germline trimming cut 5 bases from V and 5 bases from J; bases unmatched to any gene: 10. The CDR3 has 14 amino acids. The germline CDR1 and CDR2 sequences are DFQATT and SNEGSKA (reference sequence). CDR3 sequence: CSALKLADEETQYF. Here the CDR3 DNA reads TGCAGTGCTCTAAAACTAGCGGATGAGGAGACCCAGTACTTC.

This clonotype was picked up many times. The CDR3 DNA reads as TGTGCCAGCAGTTCCCAGGGGCTGATGGGTTCACCCCTCCACTTT. The encoded protein is CASSSQGLMGSPLHF. This rearrangement joins TRBV28 to TRBJ1-6, with D possibly being TRBD1 (6 bases). The CDR3 has 15 residues. V lost 4 bases, J lost 9 bases, and 16 bases lay in between. Germline V gene data show CDR1 as MDHEN and CDR2 as SYDVKM.

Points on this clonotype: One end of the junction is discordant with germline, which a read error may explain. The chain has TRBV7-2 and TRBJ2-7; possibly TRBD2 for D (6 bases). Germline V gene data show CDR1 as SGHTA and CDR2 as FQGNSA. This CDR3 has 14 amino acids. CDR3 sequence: CASSLALNSYEQYF. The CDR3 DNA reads TGTGCCAGCAGCCTAGCGCTAAACTCCTACGAGCAGTACTTC.

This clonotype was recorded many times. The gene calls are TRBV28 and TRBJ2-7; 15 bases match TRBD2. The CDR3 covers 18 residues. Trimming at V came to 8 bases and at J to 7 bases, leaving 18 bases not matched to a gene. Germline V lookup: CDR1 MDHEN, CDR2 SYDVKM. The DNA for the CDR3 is TGTGCCAGCGGGAGTCCGGGACTAGCGGGAGGCGGGGGTTGGGAGCAGTACTTC. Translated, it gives CASGSPGLAGGGGWEQYF.

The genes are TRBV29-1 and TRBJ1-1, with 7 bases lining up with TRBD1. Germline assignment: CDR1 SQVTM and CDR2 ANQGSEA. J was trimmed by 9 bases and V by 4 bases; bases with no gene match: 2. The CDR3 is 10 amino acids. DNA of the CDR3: TGCAGCGTTGCAGGGGGAAAAGCTTTCTTT. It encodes CSVAGGKAFF. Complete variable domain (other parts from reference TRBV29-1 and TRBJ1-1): SAVISQKPSRDICQRGTSLTIQCQVDSQVTMMFWYRQQPGQSLTLIATANQGSEATYESGFVIDKFPISRPNLTFSTLTVSNMSPEDSSIYLCSVAGGKAFFGQGTRLTVV.

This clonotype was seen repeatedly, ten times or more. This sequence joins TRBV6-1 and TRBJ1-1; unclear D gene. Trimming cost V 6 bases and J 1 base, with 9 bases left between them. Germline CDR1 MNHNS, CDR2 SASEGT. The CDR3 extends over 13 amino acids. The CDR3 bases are TGTGCCAGCAGCCGTTACAGGAACACTGAAGCTTTCTTT. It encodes CASSRYRNTEAFF.

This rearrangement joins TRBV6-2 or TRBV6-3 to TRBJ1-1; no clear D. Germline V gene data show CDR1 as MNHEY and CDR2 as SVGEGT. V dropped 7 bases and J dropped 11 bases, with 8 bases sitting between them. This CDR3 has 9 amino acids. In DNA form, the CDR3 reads TGTGCCAGCACACGGACGGCTTTCTTT. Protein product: CASTRTAFF.

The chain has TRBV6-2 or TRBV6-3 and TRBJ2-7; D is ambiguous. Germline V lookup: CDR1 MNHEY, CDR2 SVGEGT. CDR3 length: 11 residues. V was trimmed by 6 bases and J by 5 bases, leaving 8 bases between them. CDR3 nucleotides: TGTGCCAGCAGCAGTTCCCACGAGCAGTACTTC. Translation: CASSSSHEQYF.

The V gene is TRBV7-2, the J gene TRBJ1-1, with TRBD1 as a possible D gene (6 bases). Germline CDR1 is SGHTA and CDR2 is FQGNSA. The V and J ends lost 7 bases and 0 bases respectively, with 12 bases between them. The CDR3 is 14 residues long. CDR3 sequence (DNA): TGTGCCAGCACCCTAGGGGGGATGAACACTGAAGCTTTCTTT. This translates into CASTLGGMNTEAFF.

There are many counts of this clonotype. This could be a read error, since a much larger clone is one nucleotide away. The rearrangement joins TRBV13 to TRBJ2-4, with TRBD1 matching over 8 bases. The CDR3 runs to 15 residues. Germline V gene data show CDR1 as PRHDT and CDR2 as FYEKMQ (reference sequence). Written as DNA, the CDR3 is TGTGCCTGCAGCGACCAGGGGGCAGCCAAAAACATTCAGTACTTC. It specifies CACSDQGAAKNIQYF.

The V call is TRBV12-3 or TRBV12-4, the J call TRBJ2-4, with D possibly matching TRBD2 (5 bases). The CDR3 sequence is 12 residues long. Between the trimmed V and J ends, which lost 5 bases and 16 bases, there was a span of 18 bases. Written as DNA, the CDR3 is TGTGCCAGCAGTCTTACTGCCGGGGAGAGATACTTC. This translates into CASSLTAGERYF.

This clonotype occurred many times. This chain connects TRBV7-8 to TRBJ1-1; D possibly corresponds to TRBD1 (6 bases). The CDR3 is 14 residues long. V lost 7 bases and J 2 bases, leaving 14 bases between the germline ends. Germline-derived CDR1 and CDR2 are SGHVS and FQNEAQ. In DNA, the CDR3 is TGTGCCAGCACCTCGGGACAACTAAACACTGAAGCTTTCTTT. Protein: CASTSGQLNTEAFF.

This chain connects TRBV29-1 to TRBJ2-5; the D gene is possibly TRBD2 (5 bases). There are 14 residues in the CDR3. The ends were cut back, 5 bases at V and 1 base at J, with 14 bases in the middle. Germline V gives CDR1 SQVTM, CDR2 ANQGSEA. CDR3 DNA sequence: TGCAGCGTTCGTGTGAGGGCCCCCCAAGAGACCCAGTACTTC. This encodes CSVRVRAPQETQYF. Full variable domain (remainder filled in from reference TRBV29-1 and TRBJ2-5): SAVISQKPSRDICQRGTSLTIQCQVDSQVTMMFWYRQQPGQSLTLIATANQGSEATYESGFVIDKFPISRPNLTFSTLTVSNMSPEDSSIYLCSVRVRAPQETQYFGPGTRLLVL.

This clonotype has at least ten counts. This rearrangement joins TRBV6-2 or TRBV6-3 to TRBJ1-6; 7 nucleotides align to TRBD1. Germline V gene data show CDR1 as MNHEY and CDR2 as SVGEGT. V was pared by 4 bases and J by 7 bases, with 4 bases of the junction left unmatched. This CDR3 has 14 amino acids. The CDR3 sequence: CASSSGTENSPLHF. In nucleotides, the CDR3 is TGTGCCAGCAGTTCCGGGACAGAAAATTCACCCCTCCACTTT.

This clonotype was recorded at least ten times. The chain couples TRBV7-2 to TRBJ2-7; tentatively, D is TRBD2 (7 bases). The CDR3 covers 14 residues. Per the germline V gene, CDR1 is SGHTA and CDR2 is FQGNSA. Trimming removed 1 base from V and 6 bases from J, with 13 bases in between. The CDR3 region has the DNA TGTGCCAGCAGCTTAGTAGGGGGGGAGGTCGAGCAGTACTTC. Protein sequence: CASSLVGGEVEQYF.